This record looks at one T cell receptor (beta chain) sequence and its context. This clonotype appeared a few times. The clone's antigen remains unknown. Base qualities are missing; no much larger clone stands one base away. The TCR beta CDR3 regions were amplified from RNA transcripts. The TCR CDR3 was subjected to a first round of RT-PCR using the HTBI primer set and the Qiagen OneStep RT-PCR kit. The libraries were constructed in a second round of multiplex PCR and then size-selected and purified. Sequencing of the libraries was done on an Illumina HiSeq2000 using paired-end 100 bp reads. On the authors' methods: SOAPnuke was used to process the raw data, removing reads that contained adapters or uncalled bases, had a mean Phred below 15, or lacked an exact match to the constant primer or identifier. High-quality paired reads were merged with COPE v1.2.5, and unique nucleotide sequences were defined as clonotypes. MiTCR v1.1 was used to align clonotypes to the IMGT TRBV, TRBD and TRBJ reference segments. Only V-J combinations with frequency above 0.0001, covering approximately 99% of repertoires, were analysed. A TCS score was defined as the ratio of F50 (clonal expansion) to E x V (chaos), with BLOSUM62-based TCRdist applied between CDR3 peptides within each V-J. Welch's t-statistics and random forest reduced fewer than 550 V-J features to about 12, which were used in a naive Bayes classifier (R e1071). TCRdb handled the public reads itself, with Q25 trimming in fastp and clone calling in MiXCR, and kept productive beta chains. Every entry covers one CDR3 protein and lists the most common genes and DNA from its rows. The V and J calls and clone size come from TCRdb's table, not from the authors' own analysis. This sample holds 300,000 to 500,000 distinct CDR3 sequences; 15% were observed only once. The biggest ten clones account for around a third of the sample.

The data stem from a study of T cells in Graves' hyperthyroidism and ophthalmopathy (dated 2019 in TCRdb). Background for the entire study: Peripheral blood was sampled at the time of initial diagnosis, prior to any treatment. The 100 discovery patients were divided at random into training and test sets in a 7:3 ratio. A discovery cohort of about a hundred patients, about 43 with Graves' ophthalmopathy and approximately 57 with stable Graves' hyperthyroidism, was used to find distinguishing TCR V-J signatures. In addition, the study compared T-cell repertoires in thyroid tissue and in blood from 6 or 7 Graves' hyperthyroidism patients. TCR Vbeta CDR3 sequencing of fewer than 150 peripheral blood samples (around 45 ophthalmopathy, 75 or so hyperthyroidism and roughly 17 progressor patients) is reported in the paper. Whether ophthalmopathy could be predicted prospectively was tested in an independent validation cohort made up of 18 to 20 hyperthyroidism patients plus 17 patients who later progressed to ophthalmopathy. Following sampling, methimazole starting at 30 mg daily was given to hyperthyroidism patients, and high-dose intravenous methylprednisolone was given to ophthalmopathy patients. Results and caveats for the whole study, not just this receptor: Sample size was not statistically predetermined, and blinding of investigators to group allocation was not performed. In validation, progression to ophthalmopathy was predicted by the model with more than 65% sensitivity and approximately 78% specificity, a median of about 6.4 months before onset. Blood samples also contained most of the expanded thyroid clonotypes (frequency above 0.001), which suggests that blood repertoires may reflect thyroid immune responses. A model built on a 13 V-J signature distinguished ophthalmopathy from stable hyperthyroidism, reaching over 85% sensitivity and around 81% specificity in cross-validation and 80%/75% in testing.

Via the germline V gene (reference sequence), CDR1 is MNHEY and CDR2 SMNVEV. Germline trimming: 3 bases from V, 5 bases from J; junction bases outside gene matches: 7. Including the terminal cysteine and phenylalanine, the CDR3 comprises 15 residues. Kept here is only the CDR3 DNA, which spans 45 bases and is read in frame from base 1. A patient counted as having stable Graves' hyperthyroidism if no progression to ophthalmopathy occurred over 18 months of follow-up. Hyperthyroidism patients were newly diagnosed, with disease duration under 2 months, and aged 18 to 65 years. The study excluded patients with uncontrolled infections, other autoimmune diseases, pregnancy or lactation. Diagnoses were based on clinical symptoms, serum thyroxine and TRAb, thyroid ultrasound and orbital computed tomography. Ficoll-Paque density gradient centrifugation was used to isolate PBMCs from about 10 ml of fresh peripheral blood. Total RNA was extracted with Trizol reagent, and quality was checked on an Agilent 2100 Bioanalyzer.

The sequence is built from TRBV27 and TRBJ1-2, with 9 central nucleotides matching TRBD1. The specimen was blood. The TCR comes from a woman aged 30 to 39 with Graves' hyperthyroidism. The CDR3: CASSFSGTGRYGYTF. The base sequence is TGTGCCAGCAGTTTTTCCGGGACAGGGAGGTATGGCTACACCTTC.